This record concerns one TCR beta chain sequence. It has no known antigen specificity. It has no much larger one-base neighbor in the sample; base qualities were not kept. The treatment or condition label on this specimen signifies: allogeneic hematopoietic cell transplantation with graft depleted of TCRalphabeta T cells and CD19 B cells. Transplant recipients were children who received TCRalphabeta/CD19-depleted allogeneic hematopoietic cell grafts. The data derive from a study of T-cell reconstitution after alpha-beta-depleted transplantation in children (dated by TCRdb to the mid-2010s). About the investigation overall: T-cell immune reconstitution after TCRalphabeta/CD19-depleted allogeneic hematopoietic cell transplantation in children was quantitatively tracked in the study by means of TCR repertoire profiling. General conclusions and limits of the study: The high TCRbeta diversity at day 60 in some patients was ascribed to recipient T cells and intrathymic progenitors that had survived conditioning. The apparently early recovery of alphabetaT-cell counts about two months after transplant reportedly depended on only several hundred rapidly expanded clones that came from non-depleted graft cells. Over subsequent months, a decline in hyperexpanded clone frequencies was noted, and after one year, T-cell counts and TCRbeta diversity were mostly ascribed to newly produced T cells.

The trim is 3 bases for V and 7 bases for J, with a gap of 15 bases between the germline ends. The CDR3 sequence holds 13 residues, the cysteine and phenylalanine included. The read is trimmed to its CDR3 DNA, 39 bases read in frame from base 1. CDR1 and CDR2 (DFQATT, SNEGSKA) derive from the germline V gene (reference sequence). The library was obtained by PCR. Sequencing instrument: Illumina HiSeq 2500. TCR library preparation used molecular barcoding, with unique molecular identifiers applied to normalize quantification of the TCRbeta repertoire. Starting from the raw public reads, TCRdb applied fastp trimming at Q25, assembled clones with MiXCR and retained in-frame beta chains. Rows matching on CDR3 protein sequence are summarized as one entry with the most common DNA and genes. In all, the sample holds around 78,000 distinct CDR3 sequences, and less than 15% of those were seen once. In total, the top ten clones hold 27% of the sample.

The chain is encoded by TRBV20-1 joined to TRBJ1-1, with a tentative D gene TRBD1 over 6 matching bases. This clonotype originated in a male patient aged 2 to 9 who had a stem cell transplant for acute lymphoblastic leukemia, so the T cells may come from the graft donor. The sample was PBMCs, mostly from graft donor cells, taken 180 days after TCRalphabeta/CD19-depleted stem cell transplant. At the DNA level, the sequence is TGCAGTGCTAGGAGGGGGGGGGACTTTGAAGCTTTCTTT. Translated, this gives CSARRGGDFEAFF.